This record looks at one TCR beta chain sequence and its context. Its antigen is not known. When sampled, the donors appeared nominally healthy, though they likely had unrecorded immune exposures. The record originates from a study of cytomegalovirus exposure and HLA in healthy donors. Points from the study as a whole: Analysis performed later found roughly 17,000 TCR beta sequences associated with HLA alleles at 0.05 false discovery rate. Reportedly, a later analysis found an Asian-associated ancestry cluster had fewer N-insertions than the roughly 630-donor mean.

In the PCR, 60 Vbeta and 13 Jbeta primers were used. Produced via immunoSEQ multiplex PCR; TCRdb's table is partial and in-frame only. Here the sample spans 150,000 to 200,000 clones, approximately 79% being singletons. This clonotype originated in a woman aged 45 to 65 in good health and CMV-seropositive. Material for sequencing was PBMCs.

The CDR3 DNA follows: TGCGCCAGCAGCCTCCGACAGGGCGAGACTGAAGCTTTCTTT. Translation: CASSLRQGETEAFF. The V and J genes are TRBV5-1 and TRBJ1-1; 7 bases agree with TRBD1. V lost 4 bases and J lost 5; bases outside the gene matches: 8. CDR3 length equals 14 residues. From germline, CDR1 is SGHRS and CDR2 YFSETQ.